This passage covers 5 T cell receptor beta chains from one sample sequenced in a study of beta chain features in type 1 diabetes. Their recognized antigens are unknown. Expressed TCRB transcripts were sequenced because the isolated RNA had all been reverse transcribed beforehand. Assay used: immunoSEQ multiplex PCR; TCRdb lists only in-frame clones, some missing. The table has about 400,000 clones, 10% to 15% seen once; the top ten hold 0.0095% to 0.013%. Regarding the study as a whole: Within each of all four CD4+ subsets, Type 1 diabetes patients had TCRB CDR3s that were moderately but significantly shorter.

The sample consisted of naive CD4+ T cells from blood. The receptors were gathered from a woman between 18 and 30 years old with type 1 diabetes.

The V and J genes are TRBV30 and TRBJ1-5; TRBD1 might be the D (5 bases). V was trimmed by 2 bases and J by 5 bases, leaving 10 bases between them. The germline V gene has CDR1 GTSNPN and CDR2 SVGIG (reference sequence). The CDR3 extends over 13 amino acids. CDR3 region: CAWSLSRDQPQHF. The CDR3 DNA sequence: TGTGCCTGGAGTCTTTCCAGGGATCAGCCCCAGCATTTT. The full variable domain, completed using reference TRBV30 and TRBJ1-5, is SQTIHQWPATLVQPVGSPLSLECTVEGTSNPNLYWYRQAAGRGLQLLFYSVGIGQISSEVPQNLSASRPQDRQFILSSKKLLLSDSGFYLCAWSLSRDQPQHFGDGTRLSIL.

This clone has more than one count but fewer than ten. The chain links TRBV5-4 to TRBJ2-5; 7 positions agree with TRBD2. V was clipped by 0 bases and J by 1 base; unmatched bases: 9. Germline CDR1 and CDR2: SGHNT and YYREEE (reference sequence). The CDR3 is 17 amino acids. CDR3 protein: CASSLAGAGHTQETQYF. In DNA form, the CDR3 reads TGTGCCAGCAGCTTGGCCGGAGCGGGGCATACCCAAGAGACCCAGTACTTC.

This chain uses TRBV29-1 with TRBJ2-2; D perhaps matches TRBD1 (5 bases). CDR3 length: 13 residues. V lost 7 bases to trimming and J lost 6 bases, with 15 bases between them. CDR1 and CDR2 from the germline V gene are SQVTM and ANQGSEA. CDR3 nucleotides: TGCAGCGGAGCCCAGGGAATCCCCGGGGAGCTGTTTTTT. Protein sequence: CSGAQGIPGELFF.

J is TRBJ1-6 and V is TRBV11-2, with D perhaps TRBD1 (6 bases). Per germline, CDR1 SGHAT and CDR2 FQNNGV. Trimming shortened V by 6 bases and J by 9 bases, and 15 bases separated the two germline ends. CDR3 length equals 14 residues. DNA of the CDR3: TGTGCCAGCAGACCAACGGGGGGCTTTTCACCCCTCCACTTT. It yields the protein CASRPTGGFSPLHF.

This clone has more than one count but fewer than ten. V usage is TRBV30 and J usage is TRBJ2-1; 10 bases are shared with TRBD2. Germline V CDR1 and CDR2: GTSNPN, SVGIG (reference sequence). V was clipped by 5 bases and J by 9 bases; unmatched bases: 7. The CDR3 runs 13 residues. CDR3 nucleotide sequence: TGTGCCTGGCGCCTAGCGGGAGTAGGTGAGCAGTTCTTC. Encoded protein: CAWRLAGVGEQFF.